Given below is one TCR beta chain in context. The sample is drawn from a study of siplizumab effects on memory and regulatory T cells. Sequencing was performed with immunoSEQ multiplex PCR; in TCRdb, only in-frame clones are kept and a portion is missing. Among about 100,000 clones listed, approximately 94% were seen once. This clonotype was sampled from a human donor in good health. The sequenced sample consisted of non-Treg CD4+ T cells sorted from blood.

DNA of the CDR3: TGTGCCAGCAGCAGGGCTAGCGGGACCCATGAGCAGTTCTTC. Encoded protein: CASSRASGTHEQFF. The V and J genes are TRBV21-1 and TRBJ2-1; the D call of TRBD2 is as the table states it, not checked on the DNA. TRBV21-1 is deemed a pseudogene. The CDR3 is made up of 14 amino acids.